The sequence of this T cell receptor (beta chain) was determined in a study of blood T cell repertoires in COVID-19. Recruited during active infection, patients (from Seattle) were subsequently followed longitudinally. Per the original methods: For nucleated cells, counts were estimated from reference gene primer amplification. Profiling relied on immunoSEQ multiplex PCR, and the TCRdb table lists in-frame clones only, not all of them. That table furnishes V, J and clone size, whereas the DNA furnished D and trimming. The data hold 55,000 to 70,000 clones, with 91% observed a single time. The receptor comes from a man aged 40-49 years with COVID-19, enrolled during active disease. The source material was peripheral blood.

CDR3 in DNA: TGCGCCAGCAGCCATCAGGGCACCAATCAGCCCCAGCATTTT. Protein sequence: CASSHQGTNQPQHF. This chain links TRBV4-1 with TRBJ1-5, with TRBD1 as a possible D gene (5 bases). Trimming shortened V by 3 bases and J by 3 bases, and 9 bases separated the two germline ends. The CDR3 sequence is 14 residues long. Germline V gives CDR1 MGHRA, CDR2 YSYEKL.